The entry below gives a single T cell receptor (beta chain) sequence along with its context. Its antigen target is currently unknown. No quality values exist for individual bases; no much larger clone is one base distant. TCR cDNA was synthesized by 5'RACE template switching, which introduced a universal primer site and unique molecular identifiers. Priming for cDNA synthesis came from both the TCR alpha and TCR beta constant segments. Library amplification involved two PCR steps, and the second step added sample barcodes and sequencing adapters. Sequencing of libraries was performed on Illumina HiSeq 2500 (2x100 bp) or NovaSeq (2x150 bp). Concerning the study's data processing: Reads were demultiplexed and collapsed into UMI consensus sequences with MIGEC, and V(D)J alignment was performed with MiXCR. Vaccine-responding clonotypes were identified with edgeR using replicate PBMC samples, with FDR below 0.01 and a log2 fold change above 5 up to day 15 being required. Bulk clonotypes were assigned CD4 or CD8 identity according to which sequenced CD4 or CD8 repertoire held them at higher abundance. TCRdb reanalyzed the raw reads on its own, using fastp at Q25 for trimming and MiXCR for clone calling, and kept in-frame beta chains. Each CDR3 protein gets just one entry, which takes the most common genes and DNA from the rows behind it. The authors' filters were not applied to this entry. This sample has 610,000 or so distinct CDR3 sequences in its table, and approximately 13% of those were observed once. 14% to 15% of the sample lies in the top ten.

The sample's treatment or condition label is to be understood as: live attenuated yellow fever vaccine strain. At every blood-draw timepoint, two biological replicates of bulk PBMCs were collected. PBMCs were isolated from peripheral blood using a standard Ficoll-Paque protocol. TriZol was used to extract RNA from bulk PBMCs, CD4 and CD8 fractions, and dextramer-positive and dextramer-negative fractions. This sample was included in a study of T cells after yellow fever vaccination (dated by TCRdb to the late 2010s). Background on the whole study: The SMART-Seq v4 Ultra Low Input RNA kit was used to prepare libraries from fractions with low cell numbers. Blood samples were taken at several timepoints before and after primary and secondary immunization, and bulk PBMC replicates and cell subsets were isolated. Two healthy male donors made up the cohort, one aged 18 to 30 years and the other aged 30 to 40 years. To follow T-cell clones before and after both primary and booster YFV17D yellow fever vaccination, bulk TCR alpha and beta repertoires underwent longitudinal sequencing.

The CDR3 has 15 amino acids, counting the end cysteine and phenylalanine. Only the CDR3 DNA is retained, 45 bases long and in frame from the first base. V loses 3 bases at its end and J loses 6 bases; junction bases beyond the gene matches: 4. CDR1 and CDR2 are read off the germline V gene (reference sequence) as DFQATT and SNEGSKA. The investigation overall reported the following: Computational filtering was required because FACS-sorted repertoires could contain abundant contaminating clonotypes from the bulk population. Compared with the primary T-cell response, the secondary T-cell response was faster but weaker, reaching its peak on day 5 rather than on day 15. Most clones expanded after primary vaccination were re-detected after the booster (96% of CD4 and about nine tenths of CD8), suggesting broad memory maintenance. Because the study included only a couple of donors, the extent to which the findings can be generalized is limited. A small share of clonotypes was detected in both CD4 and CD8 compartments, with the overlap likely arising from convergent recombination.

The rearranged chain carries TRBV20-1 and TRBJ2-3, with TRBD2 identical over 15 junction bases. The origin of this receptor is a man aged 25 to 40 who received the YFV17D yellow fever vaccine. This specimen consisted of PBMCs, obtained on the day of the yellow fever booster vaccination. The CDR3 reads as follows: CSARGTSGRRDTQYF. The DNA sequence follows: TGCAGTGCTAGGGGGACTAGCGGGAGGCGGGATACGCAGTATTTT.